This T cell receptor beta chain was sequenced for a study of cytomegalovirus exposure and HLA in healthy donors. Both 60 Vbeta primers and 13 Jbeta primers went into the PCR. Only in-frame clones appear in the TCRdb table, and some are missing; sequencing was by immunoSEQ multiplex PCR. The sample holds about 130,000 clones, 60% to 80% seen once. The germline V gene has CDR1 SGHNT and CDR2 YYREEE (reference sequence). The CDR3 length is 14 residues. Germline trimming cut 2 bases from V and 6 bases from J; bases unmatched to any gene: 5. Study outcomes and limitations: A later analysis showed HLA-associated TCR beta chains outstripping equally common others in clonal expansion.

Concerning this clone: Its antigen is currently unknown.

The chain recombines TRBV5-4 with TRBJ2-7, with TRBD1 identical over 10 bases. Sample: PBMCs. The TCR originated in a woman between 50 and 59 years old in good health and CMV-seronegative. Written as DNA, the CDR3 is TGTGCCAGCAGCTTCCCGGGACAGGGGATCGAGCAGTACTTC. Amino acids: CASSFPGQGIEQYF.